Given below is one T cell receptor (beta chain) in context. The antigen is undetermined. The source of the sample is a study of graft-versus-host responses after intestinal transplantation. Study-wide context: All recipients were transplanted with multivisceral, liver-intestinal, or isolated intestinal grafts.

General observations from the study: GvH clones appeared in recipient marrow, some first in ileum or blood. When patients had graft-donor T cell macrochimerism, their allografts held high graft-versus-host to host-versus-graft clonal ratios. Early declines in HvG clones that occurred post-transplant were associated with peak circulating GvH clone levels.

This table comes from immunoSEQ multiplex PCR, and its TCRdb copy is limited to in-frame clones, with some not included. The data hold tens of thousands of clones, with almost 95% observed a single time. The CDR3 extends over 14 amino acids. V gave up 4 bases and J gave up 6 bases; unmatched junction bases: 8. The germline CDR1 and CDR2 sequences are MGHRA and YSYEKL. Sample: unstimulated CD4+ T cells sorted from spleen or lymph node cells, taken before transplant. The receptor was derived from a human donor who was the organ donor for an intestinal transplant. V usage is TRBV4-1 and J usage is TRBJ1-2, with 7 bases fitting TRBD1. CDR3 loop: CASSLFEGADGYTF. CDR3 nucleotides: TGCGCCAGCAGCCTGTTTGAGGGGGCGGATGGCTACACCTTC.